The present TCR beta chain was sequenced within a study of response to subunit inactivated influenza vaccine. This CDR3 region has 18 residues. CDR1 and CDR2 (germline): SGHDT, YYEEEE. V lost 1 base to trimming and J lost 1 base; unmatched junction nucleotides: 6. This clonotype was observed a few times. Its target is not known. Each CDR3 protein is one row after TCRdb ran MiXCR on the RT-PCR reads. The profile covers more than 450,000 distinct CDR3 sequences, with around 8% appearing a single time and 10% to 15% taken by the ten largest. Study conclusions and caveats: Few additional T cells are recruited per seasonal influenza vaccination, authors suggested.

The J gene is TRBJ1-5, the V gene TRBV5-6; the match to TRBD1 covers 12 bases. The specimen was PBMCs from blood, collected around 25 months after vaccination. This TCR was sampled from a man between 50 and 70 years old who received an inactivated influenza vaccine. The CDR3 DNA is TGTGCCAGCAGCTTGAGTGGGACAGGGGGCTGGAGCAATCAGCCCCAGCATTTT. Translated, it gives CASSLSGTGGWSNQPQHF.